This record covers a single TCR beta chain. The entry originates in a study of cytomegalovirus exposure and HLA in healthy donors. At the time of sampling, donors were nominally healthy, though unrecorded immune exposures were likely. V was pared by 1 base and J by 4 bases, with 6 bases between. CDR3 size: 13 residues. Germline V CDR1 and CDR2: SGHDN, FVKESK. The PCR was carried out with 60 Vbeta primers and 13 Jbeta primers. As processed by the authors: As a later analysis found, there were about 80 million unique TCR beta chains, of which roughly 11 million were shared. TCRdb's table, derived via immunoSEQ multiplex PCR, lists solely in-frame clones and lacks some. V, J and clone size reflect that table, while D and trimming were determined from the DNA. The repertoire holds about 76,000 clones, with around 79% as singletons.

The rearrangement uses TRBV14 and TRBJ2-3; D is uncertain. Specimen: PBMCs. This receptor was identified in a man younger than 45 in good health and CMV-seronegative. The CDR3 sequence is CASSQAFPDTQYF. Written as DNA, the CDR3 is TGTGCCAGCAGCCAAGCTTTCCCAGATACGCAGTATTTT.